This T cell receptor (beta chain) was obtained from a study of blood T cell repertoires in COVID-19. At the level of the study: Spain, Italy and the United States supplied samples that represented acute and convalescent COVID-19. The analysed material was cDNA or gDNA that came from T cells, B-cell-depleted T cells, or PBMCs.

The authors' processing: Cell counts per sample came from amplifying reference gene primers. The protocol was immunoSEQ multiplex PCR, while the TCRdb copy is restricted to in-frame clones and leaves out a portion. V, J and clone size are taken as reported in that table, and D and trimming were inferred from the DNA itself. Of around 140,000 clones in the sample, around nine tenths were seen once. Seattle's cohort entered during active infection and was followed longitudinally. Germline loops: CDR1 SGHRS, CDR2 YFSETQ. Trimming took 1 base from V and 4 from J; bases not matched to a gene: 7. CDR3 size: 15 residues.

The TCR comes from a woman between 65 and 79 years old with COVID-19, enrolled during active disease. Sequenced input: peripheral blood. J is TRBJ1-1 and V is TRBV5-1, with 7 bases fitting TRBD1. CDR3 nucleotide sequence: TGCGCCAGCAGCTTGTCCCTATCAGGGGGCACTGAAGCTTTCTTT. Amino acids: CASSLSLSGGTEAFF.